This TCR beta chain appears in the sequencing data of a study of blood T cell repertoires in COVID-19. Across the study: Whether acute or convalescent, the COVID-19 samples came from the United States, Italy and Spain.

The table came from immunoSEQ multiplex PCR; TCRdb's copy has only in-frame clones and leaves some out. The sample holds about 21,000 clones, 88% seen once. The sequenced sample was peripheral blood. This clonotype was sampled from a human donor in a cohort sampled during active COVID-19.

CDR3 in DNA: TGTGCCAGTAATTCAGGGCCCAATGAAAAACTGTTTTTT. Residues: CASNSGPNEKLFF. The chain combines TRBV19 with TRBJ1-4; a weak D match, TRBD1 (5 bases). Germline V gives CDR1 LNHDA, CDR2 SQIVND (reference sequence). The CDR3 runs to 13 residues. The V and J ends lost 7 bases and 5 bases respectively, with 11 bases between them.